This is a list of T cell receptor beta chains from one sample in a study of Graves' ophthalmopathy and Graves' hyperthyroidism. MiXCR, run by TCRdb on the multiplex PCR reads, gives a single entry per CDR3 protein. The table records approximately 700,000 distinct CDR3 sequences, 40% of them present only once. Sequenced input: peripheral blood. The receptors originated from an adult man with Graves' ophthalmopathy. Both conserved end residues are part of each CDR3. A D gene is named only where the DNA matches it firmly. Size is omitted from some rows. Given values are once, few, many or a class for expanded clones.

DNA	CDR3	size	D	V	J
TGTGCCAGCAGTGCGTACCTCCGACAGGGATGGTGGGGCTACACCTTC	CASSAYLRQGWWGYTF	NA	TRBD1	TRBV2	TRBJ1-2
TGTGCCAGCAGTCCAAACCACCCGGAATCTGAAGCTTTCTTT	CASSPNHPESEAFF	NA	NA	TRBV2	TRBJ1-1
TGTGCCAGCAGCTCCTATAACAGGGGGGTAACTAATGAAAAACTGTTTTTT	CASSSYNRGVTNEKLFF	NA	TRBD1	TRBV7-2	TRBJ1-4
TGTGCCAGCAGCGTAGACCGCGGGGTATACAATGAAAAACTGTTTTTT	CASSVDRGVYNEKLFF	many	NA	TRBV9	TRBJ1-4
TGTGCCAGCATGAAGGGGAACACTGAAGCTTTCTTT	CASMKGNTEAFF	few	NA	TRBV5-4	TRBJ1-1
TGTGCCTGGAGTGTACGGTACGAGCAGTACTTC	CAWSVRYEQYF	many	NA	TRBV30	TRBJ2-7
TGTGCCAGTAGTCCGCCGGGACAGGGGAACACTGAAGCTTTCTTT	CASSPPGQGNTEAFF	many	TRBD1	TRBV19	TRBJ1-1
TGTGCCAGCAGCCCGACTAGCGTGACCGGGGAAAAACTGTTTTTT	CASSPTSVTGEKLFF	NA	NA	TRBV9	TRBJ1-4
TGCGCCAGCAGCTTGGATACAGGCCTACAAGAGACCCAGTACTTC	CASSLDTGLQETQYF	NA	NA	TRBV5-1	TRBJ2-5
TGTGCCAGCAGCTTAGCCCGGGCGGCAGATACGCAGTATTTT	CASSLARAADTQYF	NA	NA	TRBV7-2	TRBJ2-3
TGCAGCGTTGACGGACTAGTCCCAGATACGCAGTATTTT	CSVDGLVPDTQYF	NA	TRBD2	TRBV29-1	TRBJ2-3
TGTGCCAGCAGCTTTCAGGGGGGCGCCCAGCCCCAGCATTTT	CASSFQGGAQPQHF	many	TRBD1	TRBV7-2	TRBJ1-5
TGTGCCAGCAGCTTAAGAGCGGGACAGGTGAACACTGAAGCTTTCTTT	CASSLRAGQVNTEAFF	once	TRBD1	TRBV9	TRBJ1-1
TGTGCCAGCAGCTTCCCGGGAACCCACGAGCAGTACTTC	CASSFPGTHEQYF	NA	NA	TRBV5-6	TRBJ2-7
TGCGCCAGCAGCCAAGGGGAGCGGGAGGGCCGAAACGAGCAGTACTTC	CASSQGEREGRNEQYF	few	TRBD2	TRBV4-3	TRBJ2-7
TGCAGTGCTAGCTCCCCAGGATATAACTATGGCTACACCTTC	CSASSPGYNYGYTF	NA	NA	TRBV20-1	TRBJ1-2
TGTGCCAGCATCAAGCTGGGTGGAGACACCATATATTTT	CASIKLGGDTIYF	NA	NA	TRBV7-9	TRBJ1-3
TGCGCCAGCAGCCAAGGGGACACGCTTGGCTATGGCTACACCTTC	CASSQGDTLGYGYTF	NA	NA	TRBV4-1	TRBJ1-2
TGCAGTGCTAGAGATGGGAACAGGGAGACCCAGTACTTC	CSARDGNRETQYF	NA	NA	TRBV20-1	TRBJ2-5
TGCAGTGCTAGTCCAGGGGGGGGAAAAGAGACCCAGTACTTC	CSASPGGGKETQYF	few	NA	TRBV20-1	TRBJ2-5
TGCGCCAGCAGCCCGACTCTAGGGGACACTGAAGCTTTCTTT	CASSPTLGDTEAFF	NA	NA	TRBV9	TRBJ1-1
TGTGCCACAACCGGGACAGTGAACACTGAAGCTTTCTTT	CATTGTVNTEAFF	NA	TRBD1	TRBV2	TRBJ1-1
TGTGCCAGCAGCGTAAAGCCGGGACAGAACTATGGCTACACCTTC	CASSVKPGQNYGYTF	few	TRBD1	TRBV9	TRBJ1-2
TGTGCCAGCAGTTACTCGAGACAGGGGATGACTGAAGCTCTCTTT	CASSYSRQGMTEALF	NA	TRBD1	TRBV10-3	TRBJ1-1
TGTGCCAGCAGCTTACTCGGACTAGCGGGGGGAAATGAAAAACTGTTTTTT	CASSLLGLAGGNEKLFF	NA	NA	TRBV7-6	TRBJ1-4
TGCGCCAGCAGTGTTTCAGGGGATACGCAGCCCCAGCATTTT	CASSVSGDTQPQHF	many	NA	TRBV10-2	TRBJ1-5
TGTGCCAGCATCATTGGTTCCCGGAACTACGAGCAGTACTTC	CASIIGSRNYEQYF	NA	NA	TRBV7-9	TRBJ2-7
TGCAGCGTTGCACAGACTAATGAAAAACTGTTTTTT	CSVAQTNEKLFF	many	NA	TRBV29-1	TRBJ1-4
TGTGCCAGCAGTGGGGGTCCTACTGAAAAACTGTTTTTT	CASSGGPTEKLFF	NA	NA	TRBV10-3	TRBJ1-4
TGTGCCACCAGTTACCCGGGGAACAGCAATCAGCCCCAGCATTTT	CATSYPGNSNQPQHF	once	NA	TRBV24-1	TRBJ1-5
TGTGCCAGCAGCCCCAGATCTGTGGCTAGCGGGAACACCGGGGAGCTGTTTTTT	CASSPRSVASGNTGELFF	NA	TRBD2	TRBV7-9	TRBJ2-2
TGCAGTGCTAGAGGGACAGGGGAAGTTGGTCAGCCCCAGCATTTT	CSARGTGEVGQPQHF	NA	TRBD1	TRBV20-1	TRBJ1-5
TGTGCCAGCCAAATTGGACTAGCGGGAGCTGGGGCCAACGTCCTGACTTTC	CASQIGLAGAGANVLTF	once	TRBD2	TRBV9	TRBJ2-6
TGTGCCAGCAGTGAATTGCTGGGGGAAAAACTGTTTTTT	CASSELLGEKLFF	many	NA	TRBV25-1	TRBJ1-4
TGTGCCAGTAGTATATTTATGGACACTGAAGCTTTCTTT	CASSIFMDTEAFF	NA	NA	TRBV19	TRBJ1-1
TGTGCCAGCAGCTTATCGGCCAGGGGCGGGGGAGAGACCCAGTACTTC	CASSLSARGGGETQYF	many	NA	TRBV7-3	TRBJ2-5
TGCAGTGCTATATCCCCGGGCCGATCTTATAATTCACCCCTCCACTTT	CSAISPGRSYNSPLHF	NA	NA	TRBV20-1	TRBJ1-6
TGTGCCAGCAGCCAAGAAGGAGCATCCGAGCAGTACTTC	CASSQEGASEQYF	NA	NA	TRBV3-1	TRBJ2-7
TGTGCCAGCAGTTTATGGGCTAGCGGGGCGCAAGAGACCCAGTACTTC	CASSLWASGAQETQYF	NA	TRBD2	TRBV2	TRBJ2-5